One and the same sample provided the 11 T cell receptor beta chains below, sequenced in a study of siplizumab effects on memory and regulatory T cells. Data came from immunoSEQ multiplex PCR; TCRdb stores just in-frame clones and leaves some out. The table records more than 95,000 clones, 93% of them present only once. Sequenced input: Tregs sorted from blood. All receptors derive from a human donor in good health.

V usage is TRBV19 and J usage is TRBJ2-2; 9 nucleotides line up with TRBD1. The length of the CDR3 is 16 residues. V lost 0 bases, J lost 8 bases, and 7 bases stayed unmatched. The germline CDR1 and CDR2 sequences are LNHDA and SQIVND (reference sequence). The CDR3 DNA sequence: TGTGCCAGTAGTATAGAAGGGACAGGGAGGACGGGGGAGCTGTTTTTT. Residues: CASSIEGTGRTGELFF.

V usage is TRBV11-3 and J usage is TRBJ2-7; either TRBD1 or TRBD2 may supply D (7 bases each). The CDR3 runs 15 residues. Germline V gives CDR1 SGHNT, CDR2 YENEEA. V was pared by 5 bases and J by 3 bases, with 17 bases between. CDR3 DNA sequence: TGTGCCAGCAGCCTGGGGGGGACAGAAGGCTACGAGCAGTACTTC. Translating it yields CASSLGGTEGYEQYF.

The chain has TRBV10-3 and TRBJ2-3, with D perhaps matching TRBD1 or TRBD2 (6 bases each). V lost 4 bases, J lost 0 bases, and 17 bases lay in between. Germline CDR1 reads ENHRY; CDR2 reads SYGVKD. This CDR3 comprises 17 residues. The CDR3: CAISGLGGKSSTDTQYF. The CDR3 region has the DNA TGTGCCATCAGTGGCTTAGGGGGGAAGTCTAGCACAGATACGCAGTATTTT.

This chain links TRBV5-1 with TRBJ2-1; tentatively, D is TRBD1 (5 bases). The CDR3 is made up of 13 amino acids. CDR1 SGHRS and CDR2 YFSETQ come from the germline V gene. V gave up 1 base and J gave up 7 bases, with 9 bases separating them. In DNA, the CDR3 is TGCGCCAGCAGCTTGCTCAGGGATAATGAGCAGTTCTTC. Its translation: CASSLLRDNEQFF.

The rearrangement uses TRBV7-9 and TRBJ1-2; D not resolved. Looked up from germline, CDR1 is SEHNR and CDR2 is FQNEAQ (reference sequence). CDR3 size: 14 residues. Trimming shortened V by 4 bases and J by 3 bases, and 12 bases separated the two germline ends. Here the CDR3 reads CASSSDSTYYGYTF. The CDR3 nucleotides are TGTGCCAGCAGCTCGGACTCTACTTACTATGGCTACACCTTC.

In the case of this clone: Other DNA sequences from this sample encode an identical CDR3 as well. The CDR3 reads CASSRGLDTEAFF. The CDR3 region has the DNA TGTGCCAGCAGCCGGGGCCTGGACACTGAAGCTTTCTTT. This rearrangement joins TRBV7-9 to TRBJ1-1, with D tentatively TRBD1 (5 bases). Germline CDR1 is SEHNR and CDR2 is FQNEAQ (reference sequence). This CDR3 contains 13 residues. Trimming removed 5 bases at V and 3 bases at J, with 10 bases between. The complete variable domain, with remaining parts taken from reference TRBV7-9 and TRBJ1-1, reads DTGVSQNPRHKITKRGQNVTFRCDPISEHNRLYWYRQTLGQGPEFLTYFQNEAQLEKSRLLSDRFSAERPKGSFSTLEIQRTEQGDSAMYLCASSRGLDTEAFFGQGTRLTVV.

The chain couples TRBV6-5 to TRBJ2-5; D not resolved. Trimming shortened V by 0 bases and J by 5 bases, and 10 bases separated the two germline ends. Germline V gene lookup returns CDR1 MNHEY and CDR2 SVGAGI. The CDR3 consists of 14 residues. The CDR3 region is CASSYSAKSETQYF. The CDR3 DNA reads as TGTGCCAGCAGTTACTCAGCAAAATCGGAGACCCAGTACTTC.

The chain is built from TRBV5-4 and TRBJ2-3; 12 bases line up with TRBD2. This CDR3 comprises 16 residues. Germline V gives CDR1 SGHNT, CDR2 YYREEE (reference sequence). J was trimmed by 3 bases and V by 0 bases; bases with no gene match: 2. The CDR3 region has the DNA TGTGCCAGCAGCTTGGGACTAGCGGGAGTTACAGATACGCAGTATTTT. Amino acids: CASSLGLAGVTDTQYF.

The chain has TRBV14 and TRBJ2-1; D might be TRBD2 (5 bases). This CDR3 has 15 amino acids. Germline V gene sequence: CDR1 SGHDN, CDR2 FVKESK. Trimming stripped 0 bases from V and 1 base from J, with 7 bases between. The CDR3 DNA reads as TGTGCCAGCAGCCAAGACCTAGCTTCCTACAATGAGCAGTTCTTC. Translation: CASSQDLASYNEQFF.

The chain recombines TRBV28 with TRBJ1-6; TRBD1 is a possible D gene (6 bases). The CDR3 has 14 amino acids. The ends were cut back, 7 bases at V and 10 bases at J, with 17 bases in the middle. CDR1 MDHEN and CDR2 SYDVKM come from the germline V gene. CDR3 bases: TGTGCCAGCACCGTTGCGTGGGGGCGGTCACCCCTCCACTTT. It yields the protein CASTVAWGRSPLHF.

The CDR3 reads CASSLANIQYF. In nucleotides, the CDR3 is TGCGCCAGCAGCTTGGCGAACATTCAGTACTTC. The chain has TRBV5-1 and TRBJ2-4; D is unclear. In germline, CDR1 is SGHRS, CDR2 YFSETQ. The germline V and J ends were trimmed by 0 bases and 7 bases, with 2 bases remaining between them. This CDR3 contains 11 residues.